The source of this TCR beta chain is a study of naive and memory T cell subsets. Two oligonucleotides, mixed equimolar, formed the beta constant-region primer covering TRBC1 and TRBC2. Nested alpha and beta constant-region primers with the SP2 primer drove four PCR rounds on ligated cDNA. Ligation attached a single-stranded oligonucleotide with a 12-nucleotide UMI and the SP2 primer to the cDNA 3' end. Using its own MiXCR run on the UMI-ligation and nested PCR reads, TCRdb lists one record per CDR3 protein. This sample has approximately 150,000 distinct CDR3 sequences, with approximately 20% found just once. General observations from the study: Expression changes during T cell differentiation may affect RNA-based TCR counts. No ground truth validated the naive and memory repertoire findings. Naive repertoires, especially CD8, held a few larger clonotypes, possibly memory cells re-expressing CD45RA.

CDR1 and CDR2 from the germline V gene are SGHVS and FQNEAQ. V gave up 1 base and J gave up 0 bases, with 8 bases separating them. The CDR3 consists of 15 residues. CMV status came from CD4+ T cell IFNgamma after overnight CMV lysate stimulation of fresh PBMCs. This clonotype came up a few times. Its antigen remains unknown. The chain couples TRBV7-8 to TRBJ2-3; no reliable D call. The sequencing input was naive CD8+ T cells from blood. This clonotype was sampled from a human donor in good health. CDR3: CASSLENWSTDTQYF. The CDR3, as DNA: TGTGCCAGCAGCTTAGAAAACTGGAGCACAGATACGCAGTATTTT.